One and the same sample provided the 30 T cell receptor beta chains below, sequenced in a study of blood T cell repertoires in COVID-19. Some clones are missing from TCRdb's copy, which holds only in-frame ones; the method was immunoSEQ multiplex PCR. The profile shows around 140,000 clones, about four fifths of them singletons. Sequencing input: peripheral blood. The receptor set was obtained from a man aged 65 to 85 who had recovered from COVID-19.

The J gene is TRBJ2-1, the V gene TRBV19, with 9 bases lining up with TRBD1. Per the germline V gene, CDR1 is LNHDA and CDR2 is SQIVND (reference sequence). The CDR3 length is 13 residues. The V and J ends lost 5 bases and 9 bases, in that order; junction bases with no gene match: 5. Here the CDR3 reads CASSSDRGGEQFF. The DNA for the CDR3 is TGTGCCAGTAGTTCGGACAGGGGAGGTGAGCAGTTCTTC.

This rearrangement joins TRBV11-2 to TRBJ2-3, with 10 nucleotides matching TRBD2. Trimming removed 5 bases from V and 2 bases from J; junction bases left unmatched: 7. CDR3 length equals 16 residues. The germline V gene has CDR1 SGHAT and CDR2 FQNNGV. Here the CDR3 DNA reads TGTGCCAGCAGCCCGGGGACTAGCGCACTCACAGATACGCAGTATTTT. The encoded protein is CASSPGTSALTDTQYF.

The CDR3 protein is CASSWTSGSGYEQYF. The CDR3 DNA is TGTGCCAGCAGTTGGACTAGCGGGAGTGGATACGAGCAGTACTTC. V and J are TRBV2 and TRBJ2-7; 13 positions agree with TRBD2. The CDR3 consists of 15 residues. Germline-derived CDR1 and CDR2 are SNHLY and FYNNEI. With 5 bases clipped from V and 4 bases from J, the junction kept 5 bases outside the gene matches.

J is TRBJ2-5 and V is TRBV19, with D perhaps matching TRBD2 (6 bases). V was trimmed by 2 bases and J by 5 bases, leaving 12 bases between them. The germline CDR1 and CDR2 sequences are LNHDA and SQIVND (reference sequence). This CDR3 region has 14 residues. Here the CDR3 DNA reads TGTGCCAGTAGTATACAACGGGGGACGGAGACCCAGTACTTC. As protein: CASSIQRGTETQYF.

The chain uses TRBV19 and TRBJ1-4; 9 nucleotides agree with TRBD1. This CDR3 contains 13 residues. CDR1 LNHDA and CDR2 SQIVND come from the germline V gene (reference sequence). V trimming: 11 bases; J trimming: 6 bases; junction bases outside the gene matches: 7. The CDR3 is CASSGTGYEKLFF. The CDR3 nucleotides are TGTGCCTCTTCCGGGACAGGGTATGAAAAACTGTTTTTT.

The chain carries TRBV5-1 and TRBJ2-7, with 7 bases that match TRBD2. Germline lookup yields CDR1 SGHRS and CDR2 YFSETQ. Trimming took 0 bases from V and 0 from J; bases not matched to a gene: 9. This CDR3 region has 17 residues. The CDR3 spells CASSLAVGASGSYEQYF. For the CDR3, the DNA is TGCGCCAGCAGCTTGGCCGTCGGGGCTAGCGGCTCCTACGAGCAGTACTTC.

V gene TRBV4-1 combines with J gene TRBJ2-1; TRBD2 aligns across 11 bases. Germline values: CDR1 MGHRA, CDR2 YSYEKL. The CDR3 loop spans 18 amino acids. With 0 bases clipped from V and 2 bases from J, the junction kept 6 bases outside the gene matches. The CDR3 coding sequence is TGCGCCAGCAGCCAAGACCGGACTAGCGGGTTACCCTACAATGAGCAGTTCTTC. Protein: CASSQDRTSGLPYNEQFF.

V is TRBV29-1 and J is TRBJ1-1, with a possible D match to TRBD1 (5 bases). With 7 bases removed from V and 5 bases from J, the gap between germline ends came to 20 bases. Germline CDR1 SQVTM, CDR2 ANQGSEA. There are 14 residues in the CDR3. The CDR3, as DNA: TGCAGCGCCGGGGGGGGATTAGGAGGGACTGAAGCTTTCTTT. Amino acid sequence: CSAGGGLGGTEAFF. The full variable domain, rest sourced from reference TRBV29-1 and TRBJ1-1, is SAVISQKPSRDICQRGTSLTIQCQVDSQVTMMFWYRQQPGQSLTLIATANQGSEATYESGFVIDKFPISRPNLTFSTLTVSNMSPEDSSIYLCSAGGGLGGTEAFFGQGTRLTVV.

V and J are TRBV6-5 and TRBJ1-2, with TRBD1 matching 9 bases. J lost 7 bases, V lost 1 base, and 7 bases had no gene match. From germline, CDR1 is MNHEY and CDR2 SVGAGI. This CDR3 is built from 15 residues. The CDR3 sequence is CASSYWDRDGFGYTF. The DNA of the CDR3 is TGTGCCAGCAGTTACTGGGACAGGGACGGTTTTGGCTACACCTTC.

The V call is TRBV19, the J call TRBJ2-3; TRBD2 aligns across 10 bases. The CDR3 loop spans 16 amino acids. V shed 6 bases and J 2 bases; nucleotides not matched to a gene: 8. Germline V gene lookup returns CDR1 LNHDA and CDR2 SQIVND (reference sequence). CDR3 coding DNA: TGTGCCAGTAGGGCGCTAGCGGGAGCGAACACAGATACGCAGTATTTT. Its translation: CASRALAGANTDTQYF.

This clone was observed a handful of times. The chain recombines TRBV7-9 with TRBJ1-3, with TRBD1 as a possible D gene (5 bases). CDR1 is SEHNR, CDR2 FQNEAQ, per germline (reference sequence). The CDR3 spans 17 residues. V shed 3 bases and J shed 0 bases, with 15 bases lying between them. The CDR3 loop reads CASSFAVQDYSGNTIYF. CDR3 nucleotides: TGTGCCAGCAGCTTCGCTGTACAGGACTACTCTGGAAACACCATATATTTT.

In its sample, this clone was seen once. The rearrangement links TRBV18 to TRBJ2-6; the D gene is possibly TRBD2 (7 bases). The CDR3 sequence is 16 residues long. From germline, CDR1 is KGHSH and CDR2 LQKENI. With 3 bases removed from V and 4 bases from J, the gap between germline ends came to 13 bases. The CDR3 region is CASSPFGGPGANVLTF. CDR3 nucleotides: TGTGCCAGCTCACCTTTCGGGGGGCCCGGGGCCAACGTCCTGACTTTC.

V usage is TRBV24-1 and J usage is TRBJ2-1; TRBD2 is a possible D gene (5 bases). Germline CDR1 is KGHDR and CDR2 is SFDVKD. CDR3 size: 12 residues. Trimming took 3 bases from V and 15 from J, leaving 14 bases between them. DNA for the CDR3: TGTGCCACCAGTGATATCGGGGTAAGGTTGTTCTTC. Translated: CATSDIGVRLFF.

This clone appeared a few times. The J gene is TRBJ2-2, the V gene TRBV7-9; D perhaps matches TRBD2 (6 bases). This CDR3 region has 16 residues. The V gene lost 7 bases and the J gene lost 1 base, with 16 bases spanning the gap. Germline CDR1 and CDR2: SEHNR and FQNEAQ (reference sequence). The CDR3 here is CASTTGGRRNTGELFF. CDR3 sequence (DNA): TGTGCCAGCACCACTGGGGGGAGGAGGAACACCGGGGAGCTGTTTTTT.

In this sample, this clone turned up once. The V and J genes are TRBV2 and TRBJ2-3; no clear D gene. CDR3 size: 13 residues. Germline CDR1 SNHLY, CDR2 FYNNEI. Trimming shortened V by 3 bases and J by 4 bases, and 8 bases separated the two germline ends. CDR3 in amino acids: CASSEGRSDTQYF. The CDR3 nucleotides are TGTGCCAGCAGTGAGGGCCGCTCAGATACGCAGTATTTT.

This sequence joins TRBV27 and TRBJ2-1, with 13 nucleotides matching TRBD2. Germline assignment: CDR1 MNHEY and CDR2 SMNVEV (reference sequence). V lost 5 bases and J lost 8; bases outside the gene matches: 6. The CDR3 runs 15 residues. Written as DNA, the CDR3 is TGTGCCAGCAGTCCGGGGACTAGCGGGACCTATGAGCAGTTCTTC. Translation gives CASSPGTSGTYEQFF.

This chain joins TRBV5-1 and TRBJ2-3; 7 nucleotides align to TRBD2. V trimming: 3 bases; J trimming: 4 bases; junction bases outside the gene matches: 8. This CDR3 spans 15 amino acids. CDR1 and CDR2 from the germline V gene are SGHRS and YFSETQ. The chain's CDR3 is CASSSSGTGADTQYF. CDR3 DNA: TGCGCCAGCAGCTCGAGCGGGACCGGCGCAGATACGCAGTATTTT.

The chain is built from TRBV6-4 and TRBJ2-7, with 11 bases identical to TRBD1. CDR3 size: 14 residues. Germline CDR1 reads MRHNA; CDR2 reads SNTAGT. Trimming took 3 bases from V and 3 from J; bases not matched to a gene: 1. CDR3: CASSEGTGGYEQYF. The CDR3 DNA reads TGTGCCAGCAGTGAGGGGACAGGGGGCTACGAGCAGTACTTC.

The chain couples TRBV7-9 to TRBJ1-5; D perhaps matches TRBD1 (5 bases). Between the trimmed V and J ends, which lost 7 bases and 6 bases, there was a span of 13 bases. The CDR3 extends over 13 amino acids. The V gene's germline CDR1 is SEHNR and CDR2 FQNEAQ (reference sequence). The CDR3 DNA sequence: TGTGCCAGCAACTCACATCAGGGTCAGCCCCAGCATTTT. It is translated as CASNSHQGQPQHF.

The V gene is TRBV5-1, the J gene TRBJ2-7; 9 bases agree with TRBD1. The ends lost 2 bases at V and 6 bases at J; junction bases unmatched: 9. From germline, CDR1 is SGHRS and CDR2 YFSETQ. CDR3 length: 15 residues. The CDR3 loop is CASSLLGTGKAEQYF. The CDR3 DNA sequence: TGCGCCAGCAGCTTACTCGGGACAGGGAAAGCCGAGCAGTACTTC.

The rearrangement uses TRBV5-1 and TRBJ1-6; D call uncertain. Deletions cut 4 bases from V and 1 base from J, with 9 bases between. The length of the CDR3 is 15 residues. Germline-derived CDR1 and CDR2 are SGHRS and YFSETQ. The CDR3 region is CASSNDASYNSPLHF. As DNA, the CDR3 is TGCGCCAGCAGCAATGATGCGTCCTATAATTCACCCCTCCACTTT.

The chain has TRBV10-3 and TRBJ2-7, with 8 bases lining up with TRBD2. Germline CDR1 reads ENHRY; CDR2 reads SYGVKD. J was trimmed by 4 bases and V by 7 bases; bases with no gene match: 9. The CDR3 runs 14 residues. CDR3 DNA sequence: TGTGCCATCATAAACGACGGGGGGGCTTACGAGCAGTACTTC. Protein product: CAIINDGGAYEQYF.

The chain joins TRBV5-6 to TRBJ2-2, with TRBD1 identical over 9 bases. V lost 0 bases to trimming and J lost 0 bases; unmatched junction nucleotides: 9. Germline-derived CDR1 and CDR2 are SGHDT and YYEEEE. The CDR3 consists of 19 residues. CDR3 amino acids: CASSLVGQGTFANTGELFF. CDR3 DNA: TGTGCCAGCAGCTTGGTGGGACAGGGAACTTTCGCGAACACCGGGGAGCTGTTTTTT.

V gene TRBV4-1 combines with J gene TRBJ2-3, with 7 bases lining up with TRBD2. The V and J ends lost 3 bases and 5 bases, in that order; junction bases with no gene match: 11. CDR1 is MGHRA and CDR2 is YSYEKL in the germline V gene. The CDR3 runs to 16 residues. For the CDR3, the DNA is TGCGCCAGCAGCCAGGATCCGGGACTAACCATAGATACGCAGTATTTT. It codes for CASSQDPGLTIDTQYF.

The chain recombines TRBV7-2 with TRBJ1-6; the match to TRBD1 covers 7 bases. The CDR3 spans 13 residues. The J segment lost 9 bases and the V segment lost 5 bases, leaving 4 bases of the junction unmatched. CDR1 is SGHTA and CDR2 is FQGNSA in the germline V gene. The CDR3 DNA reads as TGTGCCAGCAGCGGACAGGCCACTTCACCCCTCCACTTT. This translates into CASSGQATSPLHF.

This chain links TRBV7-2 with TRBJ1-1; a weak D match, TRBD1 (5 bases). Germline lookup yields CDR1 SGHTA and CDR2 FQGNSA. The V end lost 3 bases, the J end lost 3 bases, and 11 bases lay between the germline ends. CDR3 size: 14 residues. CDR3 DNA: TGTGCCAGCAGCTTTGGGGGGAAGGACACTGAAGCTTTCTTT. Amino acid sequence: CASSFGGKDTEAFF. Complete variable domain (other parts from reference TRBV7-2 and TRBJ1-1): GAGVSQSPSNKVTEKGKDVELRCDPISGHTALYWYRQSLGQGLEFLIYFQGNSAPDKSGLPSDRFSAERTGGSVSTLTIQRTQQEDSAVYLCASSFGGKDTEAFFGQGTRLTVV.

V usage is TRBV19 and J usage is TRBJ2-7; 9 bases agree with TRBD2. V shed 5 bases, J shed 0 bases, and the junction held 8 bases outside the gene matches. The V gene's germline CDR1 is LNHDA and CDR2 SQIVND (reference sequence). This CDR3 has 16 amino acids. The CDR3 DNA is TGTGCCAGTAGTGTCTATCTAGCGGGGCCCTCCTACGAGCAGTACTTC. The encoded protein is CASSVYLAGPSYEQYF.

The chain combines TRBV30 with TRBJ2-7; the match to TRBD1 covers 10 bases. The J segment lost 3 bases and the V segment lost 4 bases, leaving 6 bases of the junction unmatched. Germline-derived CDR1 and CDR2 are GTSNPN and SVGIG (reference sequence). The length of the CDR3 is 14 residues. Here the CDR3 reads CAWNRGTGDYEQYF. In DNA form, the CDR3 reads TGTGCCTGGAATAGGGGGACAGGGGACTACGAGCAGTACTTC.

This chain joins TRBV11-2 and TRBJ1-3, with D possibly being TRBD1 (6 bases). CDR1 is SGHAT and CDR2 is FQNNGV in the germline V gene. This CDR3 is built from 15 residues. V lost 5 bases and J 4 bases, leaving 15 bases between the germline ends. The CDR3 bases are TGTGCCAGCAGCCGAATGGGGACACCGGGAAACACCATATATTTT. Translating it yields CASSRMGTPGNTIYF.

The rearrangement joins TRBV3-1 (or the pseudogene TRBV3-2) to TRBJ2-7; possibly TRBD2 for D (6 bases). Germline CDR1 LGHDT, CDR2 YNNKEL (reference sequence). This CDR3 spans 15 amino acids. V dropped 8 bases and J dropped 0 bases, with 17 bases sitting between them. For the CDR3, the DNA is TGTGCCAGCGCGGAGGGTCCCTTCAGCTCCTACGAGCAGTACTTC. Translated: CASAEGPFSSYEQYF.